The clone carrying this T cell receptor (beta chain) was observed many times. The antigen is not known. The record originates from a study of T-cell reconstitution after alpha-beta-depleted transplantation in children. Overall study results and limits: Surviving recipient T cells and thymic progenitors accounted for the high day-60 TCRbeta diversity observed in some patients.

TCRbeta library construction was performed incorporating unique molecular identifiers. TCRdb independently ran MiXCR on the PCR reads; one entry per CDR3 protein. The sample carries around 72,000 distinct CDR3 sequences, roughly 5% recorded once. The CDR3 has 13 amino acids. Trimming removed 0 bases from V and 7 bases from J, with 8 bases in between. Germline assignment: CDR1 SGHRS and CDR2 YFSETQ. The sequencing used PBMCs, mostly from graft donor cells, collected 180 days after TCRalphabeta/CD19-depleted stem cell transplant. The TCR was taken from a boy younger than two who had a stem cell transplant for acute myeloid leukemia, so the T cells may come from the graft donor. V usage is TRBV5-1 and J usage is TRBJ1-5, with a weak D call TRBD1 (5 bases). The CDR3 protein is CASSLEGKQPQHF. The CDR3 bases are TGCGCCAGCAGCTTGGAGGGGAAACAGCCCCAGCATTTT.